This T cell receptor beta chain was captured in a study of blood T cell repertoires in COVID-19. Study background: Acute-phase and convalescent COVID-19 samples originated in the United States, Italy and Spain. T cells, B-cell-depleted T cells, or PBMCs provided the cDNA or gDNA that served as material.

In the source study's methods: Reference gene primer amplification gave nucleated cell count estimates. Produced via immunoSEQ multiplex PCR; TCRdb's table is partial and in-frame only. V, J and clone size were drawn from that table, and D and trimming were deduced from the DNA. Of under 200,000 clones listed, around 83% are singletons. The CDR3 consists of 12 residues. V dropped 2 bases and J dropped 11 bases, with 12 bases sitting between them. Germline V lookup: CDR1 MDHEN, CDR2 SYDVKM. This receptor was obtained from a human donor in a cohort sampled during active COVID-19. The rearrangement uses TRBV28 and TRBJ1-1; D gene ambiguous. Material: peripheral blood. CDR3 in amino acids: CASSLGTRWAFF. The CDR3 DNA sequence: TGTGCCAGCAGTTTAGGTACCAGGTGGGCTTTCTTT.